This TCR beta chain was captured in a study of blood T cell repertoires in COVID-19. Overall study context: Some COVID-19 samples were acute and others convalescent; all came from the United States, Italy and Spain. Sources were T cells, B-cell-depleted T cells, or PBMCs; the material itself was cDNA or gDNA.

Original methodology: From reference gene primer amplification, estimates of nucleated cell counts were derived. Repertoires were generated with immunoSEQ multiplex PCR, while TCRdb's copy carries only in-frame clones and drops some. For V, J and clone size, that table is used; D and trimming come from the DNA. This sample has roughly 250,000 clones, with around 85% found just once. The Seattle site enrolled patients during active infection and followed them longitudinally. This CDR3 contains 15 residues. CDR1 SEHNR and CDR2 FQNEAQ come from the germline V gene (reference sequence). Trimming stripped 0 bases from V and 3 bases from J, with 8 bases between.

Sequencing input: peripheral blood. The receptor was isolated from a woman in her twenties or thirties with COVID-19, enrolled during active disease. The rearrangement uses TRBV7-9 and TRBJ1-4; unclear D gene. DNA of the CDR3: TGTGCCAGCAGCTTAGCGTCGCTATCTAATGAAAAACTGTTTTTT. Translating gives CASSLASLSNEKLFF.